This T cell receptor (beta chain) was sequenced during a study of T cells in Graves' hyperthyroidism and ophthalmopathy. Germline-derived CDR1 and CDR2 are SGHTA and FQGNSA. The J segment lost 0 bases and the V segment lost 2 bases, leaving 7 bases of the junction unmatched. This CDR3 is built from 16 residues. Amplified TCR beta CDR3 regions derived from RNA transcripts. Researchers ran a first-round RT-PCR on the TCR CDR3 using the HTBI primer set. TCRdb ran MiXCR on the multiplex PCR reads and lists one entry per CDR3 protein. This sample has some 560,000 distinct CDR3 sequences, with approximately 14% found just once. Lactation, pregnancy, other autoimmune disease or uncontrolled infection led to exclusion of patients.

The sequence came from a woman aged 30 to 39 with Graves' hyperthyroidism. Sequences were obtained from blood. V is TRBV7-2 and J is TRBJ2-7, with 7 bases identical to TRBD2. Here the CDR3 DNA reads TGTGCCAGCAGCTTATGGGGTGGGAGGGACTCCTACGAGCAGTACTTC. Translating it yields CASSLWGGRDSYEQYF.